This entry is about one T cell receptor beta chain. The germline gives CDR1 SGHAT, CDR2 FQNNGV. CDR3 length: 12 residues. V lost 1 base to trimming and J lost 9 bases, with 7 bases between them. The data originate from a study of control samples from healthy donors and cancer patients. Sequencing was performed with immunoSEQ multiplex PCR; in TCRdb, only in-frame clones are kept and a portion is missing. The sample yields approximately 150,000 clones, around 96% seen once. The TCR sequence derives from a woman aged 25 to 39 in good health. Input material: blood. This rearrangement joins TRBV11-2 to TRBJ2-1; D possibly matches TRBD1 or TRBD2 (5 bases each). The CDR3 here is CASSLAGAEQFF. DNA of the CDR3: TGTGCCAGCAGCTTAGCCGGGGCTGAGCAGTTCTTC.